The 25 T cell receptor beta chains reported below all come from one sample, sequenced in a study of blood T cell repertoires in COVID-19. The data were produced by immunoSEQ multiplex PCR, yet TCRdb's version contains in-frame clones alone and is incomplete. The repertoire has under 250,000 clones, about 80% of them found once; the top ten carry about 4.5%. Sequenced: peripheral blood. The receptors shown here come from a middle-aged man with active or convalescent COVID-19.

The chain carries TRBV30 and TRBJ1-2, with unresolved D. The V gene's germline CDR1 is GTSNPN and CDR2 SVGIG (reference sequence). The V and J ends lost 0 bases and 0 bases respectively, with 11 bases between them. The CDR3 sequence is 15 residues long. The CDR3 here is CAWSVRGSSNYGYTF. DNA for the CDR3: TGTGCCTGGAGTGTACGAGGCAGCTCTAACTATGGCTACACCTTC.

This chain links TRBV14 with TRBJ1-2; D ambiguous. Germline values: CDR1 SGHDN, CDR2 FVKESK. V was clipped by 5 bases and J by 4 bases, with 14 bases between them. The CDR3 covers 14 residues. CDR3 nucleotides: TGTGCCAGCAGCTCCCGGGGAGATGGCTATGGCTACACCTTC. Translating it yields CASSSRGDGYGYTF. Full variable domain (outside the CDR3, taken from reference TRBV14 and TRBJ1-2): EAGVTQFPSHSVIEKGQTVTLRCDPISGHDNLYWYRRVMGKEIKFLLHFVKESKQDESGMPNNRFLAERTGGTYSTLKVQPAELEDSGVYFCASSSRGDGYGYTFGSGTRLTVV.

The chain combines TRBV12-3 or TRBV12-4 with TRBJ2-2; 9 positions match TRBD1. With V trimmed by 8 bases and J by 6 bases, 1 base remained unmatched. The CDR3 length is 12 residues. CDR3 coding DNA: TGTGCCAGCCACAGGGGGCCCGGGGAGCTGTTTTTT. Translated: CASHRGPGELFF.

For the CDR3, the DNA is TGTGCCAGCACCGATGGACATTCGGTAAACTATGGCTACACCTTC. Translated, it gives CASTDGHSVNYGYTF. V gene TRBV7-2 combines with J gene TRBJ1-2; perhaps TRBD1 as D (5 bases). The CDR3 sequence is 15 residues long. V shed 7 bases and J shed 2 bases, with 17 bases lying between them. The germline V gene has CDR1 SGHTA and CDR2 FQGNSA.

The chain combines TRBV4-1 with TRBJ1-2; no definite D call. This CDR3 spans 15 amino acids. V lost 1 base, J lost 2 bases, and 11 bases lay in between. The germline V gene has CDR1 MGHRA and CDR2 YSYEKL. In nucleotides, the CDR3 is TGCGCCAGCAGCCAAGGATACGGGGTCAACTATGGCTACACCTTC. Translated, it gives CASSQGYGVNYGYTF.

The chain couples TRBV11-2 to TRBJ1-3; tentative D call: TRBD1 (5 bases). The CDR3 loop spans 16 amino acids. V was shortened by 4 bases and J by 0 bases, with 13 bases between the two germline ends. Per germline, CDR1 SGHAT and CDR2 FQNNGV. The CDR3 is CASSSGRETSGNTIYF. DNA of the CDR3: TGTGCCAGCAGCTCTGGCAGGGAAACCTCTGGAAACACCATATATTTT.

The J gene is TRBJ2-7, the V gene TRBV2, with D hard to call. The V gene's germline CDR1 is SNHLY and CDR2 FYNNEI. The CDR3 totals 12 residues. The V and J ends lost 6 bases and 3 bases respectively, with 9 bases between them. The CDR3, as DNA: TGTGCCAGCAGGGATGACATCTACGAGCAGTACTTC. Its protein is CASRDDIYEQYF.

This clone was seen only a few times. The chain uses TRBV2 and TRBJ1-5, with a possible D match to TRBD1 (5 bases). CDR1 and CDR2 from the germline V gene are SNHLY and FYNNEI. The CDR3 runs to 14 residues. Trimming cost V 8 bases and J 3 bases, with 14 bases left between them. The CDR3 reads CASGIDSLNQPQHF. CDR3 nucleotides: TGTGCCAGCGGGATAGACAGCCTCAATCAGCCCCAGCATTTT.

The chain carries TRBV4-2 and TRBJ1-6; 7 positions agree with TRBD1. The V and J ends lost 6 bases and 8 bases, in that order; junction bases with no gene match: 7. Germline values: CDR1 LGHNA, CDR2 YNFKEQ. The CDR3 has 14 amino acids. CDR3 bases: TGTGCCAGCAGGAAGACAGGGCTAGATTCACCCCTCCACTTT. It codes for CASRKTGLDSPLHF.

The chain couples TRBV7-9 to TRBJ1-5; 8 bases agree with TRBD1. Germline lookup yields CDR1 SEHNR and CDR2 FQNEAQ (reference sequence). The CDR3 runs to 15 residues. Trimming at V came to 4 bases and at J to 7 bases, leaving 9 bases not matched to a gene. CDR3 nucleotides: TGTGCCAGCAGCTCTTCCAGGGGGCCGAGGCAGCCCCAGCATTTT. Protein product: CASSSSRGPRQPQHF. The full variable domain, in which reference TRBV7-9 and TRBJ1-5 provide the parts outside the CDR3, is DTGVSQNPRHKITKRGQNVTFRCDPISEHNRLYWYRQTLGQGPEFLTYFQNEAQLEKSRLLSDRFSAERPKGSFSTLEIQRTEQGDSAMYLCASSSSRGPRQPQHFGDGTRLSIL.

The chain carries TRBV11-3 and TRBJ2-1, with 10 bases identical to TRBD2. J lost 6 bases, V lost 4 bases, and 6 bases had no gene match. The CDR3 has 15 amino acids. Germline V gene sequence: CDR1 SGHNT, CDR2 YENEEA. The CDR3 bases are TGTGCCAGCAGCTCATCCACTAGCGGGGCCAATGAGCAGTTCTTC. This gives the protein CASSSSTSGANEQFF.

This clone came up once. The gene calls are TRBV7-9 and TRBJ2-1; 9 bases line up with TRBD1. After removal of 5 bases from V and 7 bases from J, the junction contained 12 bases not matched to a gene. This CDR3 contains 16 residues. Germline V gene data show CDR1 as SEHNR and CDR2 as FQNEAQ (reference sequence). As DNA, the CDR3 is TGTGCCAGCAGCGCCGGACAGGGGATAGGCGGGAATGAGCAGTTCTTC. Its translation: CASSAGQGIGGNEQFF. Combining the CDR3 with reference TRBV7-9 and TRBJ2-1 gives the whole variable domain DTGVSQNPRHKITKRGQNVTFRCDPISEHNRLYWYRQTLGQGPEFLTYFQNEAQLEKSRLLSDRFSAERPKGSFSTLEIQRTEQGDSAMYLCASSAGQGIGGNEQFFGPGTRLTVL.

The rearrangement uses TRBV11-2 and TRBJ1-1, with D hard to call. Germline values: CDR1 SGHAT, CDR2 FQNNGV. The length of the CDR3 is 13 residues. V lost 0 bases to trimming and J lost 0 bases, with 2 bases between them. The CDR3 here is CASSLDLNTEAFF. CDR3 in DNA: TGTGCCAGCAGCTTAGACTTGAACACTGAAGCTTTCTTT.

The chain employs TRBV30 and TRBJ1-3, with TRBD1 matching over 7 bases. CDR3 size: 12 residues. V was clipped by 8 bases and J by 4 bases; unmatched bases: 5. Germline CDR1 GTSNPN, CDR2 SVGIG (reference sequence). CDR3 protein: CAGTTGGNTIYF. The CDR3 DNA sequence: TGTGCCGGCACGACAGGGGGAAACACCATATATTTT.

The chain has TRBV15 and TRBJ2-5; TRBD2 aligns across 9 bases. J was trimmed by 1 base and V by 1 base; bases with no gene match: 4. Germline assignment: CDR1 LNHNV and CDR2 YYDKDF (reference sequence). The CDR3 covers 16 residues. This chain's CDR3 is CATSRAGSGGQETQYF. DNA for the CDR3: TGTGCCACCAGCAGAGCAGGTAGCGGGGGCCAAGAGACCCAGTACTTC.

This rearrangement joins TRBV4-3 to TRBJ1-6; tentatively, D is TRBD1 (5 bases). The CDR3 has 18 amino acids. Germline V CDR1 and CDR2: LGHNA, YSLEER. The V and J ends lost 1 base and 0 bases respectively, with 13 bases between them. Here the CDR3 reads CASSQVARGGSYNSPLHF. In DNA, the CDR3 is TGCGCCAGCAGCCAAGTGGCCCGGGGGGGCTCCTATAATTCACCCCTCCACTTT.

This chain joins TRBV21-1 and TRBJ1-4. TRBV21-1 is reported as a pseudogene. CDR3 size: 15 residues. Here the CDR3 DNA reads TGTGCCCCCCGACGGGGGGTAAAGACTAATGAAAAACTGTTTTTT. The encoded protein is CAPRRGVKTNEKLFF.

This clone occurred many times. The chain joins TRBV30 to TRBJ2-3; TRBD1 matches at 9 bases. The CDR3 consists of 15 residues. Germline CDR1 reads GTSNPN; CDR2 reads SVGIG (reference sequence). The V and J ends lost 2 bases and 2 bases, in that order; junction bases with no gene match: 5. CDR3 loop: CAWSITGGITDTQYF. CDR3 DNA: TGTGCCTGGAGTATCACAGGGGGCATCACAGATACGCAGTATTTT.

The gene calls are TRBV3-1 (or the pseudogene TRBV3-2) and TRBJ2-1, with 9 bases lining up with TRBD2. In germline, CDR1 is LGHDT, CDR2 YNNKEL (reference sequence). The V gene end was trimmed by 4 bases and the J gene end by 7 bases; junction bases not matched to a gene: 8. CDR3 length: 15 residues. The DNA of the CDR3 is TGTGCCAGCAGCCCCGGAGCGGGGGGAATTAATGAGCAGTTCTTC. It translates to CASSPGAGGINEQFF.

V and J are TRBV30 and TRBJ2-2; 8 bases are shared with TRBD1. The J segment lost 7 bases and the V segment lost 3 bases, leaving 4 bases of the junction unmatched. The germline gives CDR1 GTSNPN, CDR2 SVGIG (reference sequence). The CDR3 runs to 13 residues. For the CDR3, the DNA is TGTGCCTGGAGGGACAGGGAGATCGGGGAGCTGTTTTTT. Translation gives CAWRDREIGELFF.

The V gene is TRBV6-5, the J gene TRBJ1-1; 9 positions agree with TRBD1. Germline CDR1 MNHEY, CDR2 SVGAGI. The J segment lost 5 bases and the V segment lost 2 bases, leaving 3 bases of the junction unmatched. CDR3 length: 14 amino acids. The CDR3 DNA sequence: TGTGCCAGCAGTTACAGGACAGGGGTGACTGAAGCTTTCTTT. Its translation: CASSYRTGVTEAFF.

In DNA form, the CDR3 reads TGTGCCAGCAGTAATCGACAGGGTAACGAGCAGTACTTC. Its translation: CASSNRQGNEQYF. This chain uses TRBV6-6 with TRBJ2-7, with 7 bases aligning to TRBD1. There are 13 residues in the CDR3. CDR1 is MNHNY, CDR2 SVGAGI, per germline (reference sequence). The junction had 6 bases not matched to a gene; V was cut back by 5 bases and J by 5 bases.

The chain recombines TRBV30 with TRBJ1-1; D not certain. Looked up from germline, CDR1 is GTSNPN and CDR2 is SVGIG (reference sequence). The CDR3 is made up of 11 amino acids. Trimming removed 8 bases at V and 1 base at J, with 8 bases between. This chain's CDR3 is CAHRGNTEAFF. The CDR3 nucleotides read TGTGCCCACCGGGGGAACACTGAAGCTTTCTTT.

The chain recombines TRBV19 with TRBJ1-1; 10 nucleotides align to TRBD1. The ends lost 6 bases at V and 1 base at J; junction bases unmatched: 5. There are 15 residues in the CDR3. Germline V gives CDR1 LNHDA, CDR2 SQIVND (reference sequence). CDR3 sequence: CASRPDRGGNTEAFF. The CDR3, as DNA: TGTGCCAGTAGACCGGACAGGGGGGGGAACACTGAAGCTTTCTTT. Variable domain in full (rest from reference TRBV19 and TRBJ1-1): DGGITQSPKYLFRKEGQNVTLSCEQNLNHDAMYWYRQDPGQGLRLIYYSQIVNDFQKGDIAEGYSVSREKKESFPLTVTSAQKNPTAFYLCASRPDRGGNTEAFFGQGTRLTVV.

This sequence joins TRBV11-3 and TRBJ2-2, with D hard to call. CDR1 is SGHNT, CDR2 YENEEA, per germline. The CDR3 length is 12 residues. V shed 4 bases and J shed 5 bases, with 5 bases lying between them. The CDR3 spells CASSSTTGELFF. The CDR3 DNA is TGTGCCAGCAGCTCAACTACCGGGGAGCTGTTTTTT.